A single sample gave rise to the 24 T cell receptor beta chains below, sequenced in a study of control samples from healthy donors and cancer patients. Sequenced by immunoSEQ multiplex PCR; TCRdb stores in-frame clones only, minus some. The data hold around 130,000 clones, with approximately 87% observed a single time. What was sequenced was blood. These receptors originate from a man younger than 40 in good health.

This chain joins TRBV12-5 and TRBJ1-1; D unclear. The V gene's germline CDR1 is LGHNT and CDR2 FRNRAP. Trimming took 4 bases from V and 1 from J, leaving 10 bases between them. The CDR3 totals 14 residues. The CDR3 spells CASGSRPGNTEAFF. DNA of the CDR3: TGTGCTAGTGGTTCCCGACCGGGGAACACTGAAGCTTTCTTT.

This chain uses TRBV28 with TRBJ1-6; D is ambiguous. Germline loops: CDR1 MDHEN, CDR2 SYDVKM. V was trimmed by 6 bases and J by 9 bases, leaving 18 bases between them. The CDR3 has 15 amino acids. The CDR3 bases are TGTGCCAGCAGGAGCGGTCGGTGGGAACGTTCACCCCTCCACTTT. It is translated as CASRSGRWERSPLHF.

The J gene is TRBJ1-4, the V gene TRBV12-3 or TRBV12-4; the D is unclear. V was pared by 2 bases and J by 3 bases, with 4 bases between. The length of the CDR3 is 13 residues. CDR3 sequence: CASSLRANEKLFF. The DNA of the CDR3 is TGTGCCAGCAGTTTAAGGGCTAATGAAAAACTGTTTTTT.

A single count supports this clone. J is TRBJ1-1 and V is TRBV11-3; no definite D call. The CDR3 loop spans 13 amino acids. Trimming cost V 3 bases and J 6 bases, with 11 bases left between them. Germline V lookup: CDR1 SGHNT, CDR2 YENEEA. CDR3 bases: TGTGCCAGCAGCTTCGGACTAGGCTCTGAAGCTTTCTTT. Translating it yields CASSFGLGSEAFF.

This clone appeared a few times. The chain uses TRBV27 and TRBJ1-1; D is unresolved. Germline V CDR1 and CDR2: MNHEY, SMNVEV (reference sequence). V lost 2 bases, J lost 5 bases, and 9 bases lay in between. The CDR3 is made up of 13 amino acids. The CDR3 spells CASSLDWRTEAFF. Here the CDR3 DNA reads TGTGCCAGCAGTTTAGATTGGAGGACTGAAGCTTTCTTT.

This clone has only one observation. The V call is TRBV7-2, the J call TRBJ2-1; D is perhaps TRBD1 or TRBD2 (5 bases each). CDR3 length: 15 amino acids. The V end lost 2 bases, the J end lost 5 bases, and 13 bases lay between the germline ends. CDR1 SGHTA and CDR2 FQGNSA come from the germline V gene. For the CDR3, the DNA is TGTGCCAGCAGCTTATTCCGGGGCCTAAACAATGAGCAGTTCTTC. Translating gives CASSLFRGLNNEQFF.

The chain uses TRBV11-3 and TRBJ1-1, with a tentative D call TRBD1 (5 bases). This CDR3 has 13 residues. Germline V gives CDR1 SGHNT, CDR2 YENEEA. Trimming took off 7 bases at V and 1 base at J, with 10 bases between the two ends. The CDR3: CASKGTANTEAFF. Written as DNA, the CDR3 is TGTGCCAGCAAGGGGACGGCGAACACTGAAGCTTTCTTT.

As DNA, the CDR3 is TGTGCCACCAGGGGTGGGGAAAGTGAAAAACTGTTTTTT. Its protein product is CATRGGESEKLFF. The chain recombines TRBV24-1 with TRBJ1-4, with D hard to call. V was trimmed by 7 bases and J by 7 bases, leaving 12 bases between them. The CDR3 is made up of 13 amino acids. Germline V gene lookup returns CDR1 KGHDR and CDR2 SFDVKD.

The V and J genes are TRBV27 and TRBJ1-1, with TRBD1 matching over 9 bases. The CDR3 is 15 residues long. Germline assignment: CDR1 MNHEY and CDR2 SMNVEV (reference sequence). J lost 3 bases, V lost 8 bases, and 10 bases had no gene match. The CDR3 region is CASRPRTGAYTEAFF. The CDR3, as DNA: TGTGCCAGCCGTCCCAGGACAGGGGCGTACACTGAAGCTTTCTTT.

V gene TRBV3-1 (or the pseudogene TRBV3-2) combines with J gene TRBJ1-2; TRBD1 matches at 8 bases. The CDR3 totals 13 residues. The trim removed 4 bases at V and 8 bases at J, leaving 6 bases unmatched. CDR1 and CDR2 (germline): LGHDT, YNNKEL (reference sequence). Written as DNA, the CDR3 is TGTGCCAGCAGCCCTCACCGGGACAGGGGCTACACCTTC. Translating gives CASSPHRDRGYTF.

The gene calls are TRBV30 and TRBJ1-1, with D tentatively TRBD1 (6 bases). Germline-derived CDR1 and CDR2 are GTSNPN and SVGIG (reference sequence). With 3 bases removed from V and 2 bases from J, the gap between germline ends came to 13 bases. This CDR3 has 14 amino acids. As DNA, the CDR3 is TGTGCCTGGAGCCGGGGGCTGACTAACACTGAAGCTTTCTTT. Its protein is CAWSRGLTNTEAFF.

This clone was observed a handful of times. The genes are TRBV5-6 and TRBJ1-2; the D is unclear. The CDR3 loop spans 12 amino acids. CDR1 and CDR2 (germline): SGHDT, YYEEEE. V was trimmed by 1 base and J by 5 bases, leaving 6 bases between them. The DNA for the CDR3 is TGTGCCAGCAGCTTGAGGGTGTATGGCTACACCTTC. Translated: CASSLRVYGYTF.

V usage is TRBV5-1 and J usage is TRBJ1-6; TRBD1 agrees at 9 bases. The CDR3 is 17 residues long. Germline loops: CDR1 SGHRS, CDR2 YFSETQ. Trimming took 2 bases from V and 3 from J; bases not matched to a gene: 6. CDR3 protein: CASSLGRDRVYNSPLHF. The CDR3 DNA sequence: TGCGCCAGCAGCTTAGGCCGGGACAGGGTCTATAATTCACCCCTCCACTTT.

The chain has TRBV6-5 and TRBJ1-2, with D possibly being TRBD1 (6 bases). Trimming removed 8 bases from V and 8 bases from J, with 15 bases in between. Germline lookup yields CDR1 MNHEY and CDR2 SVGAGI. This CDR3 is 12 amino acids long. CDR3 in amino acids: CASEGGHGGYTF. CDR3 nucleotide sequence: TGTGCCAGCGAAGGGGGGCATGGCGGCTACACCTTC.

The rearrangement joins TRBV27 to TRBJ2-3, with 7 bases aligning to TRBD2. This CDR3 is built from 13 residues. The germline V gene has CDR1 MNHEY and CDR2 SMNVEV (reference sequence). The trim removed 2 bases at V and 6 bases at J, leaving 2 bases unmatched. The CDR3 DNA is TGTGCCAGCAGTTTAGCGGGGGAGGATACGCAGTATTTT. It specifies CASSLAGEDTQYF.

The gene calls are TRBV7-9 and TRBJ2-7; D tentatively reads TRBD1 or TRBD2 (5 bases each). This CDR3 region has 14 residues. Germline loops: CDR1 SEHNR, CDR2 FQNEAQ (reference sequence). Trimming removed 5 bases at V and 2 bases at J, with 13 bases between. In DNA, the CDR3 is TGTGCCAGCAGCAGTCGGGACCCACCCTACGAGCAGTACTTC. It encodes CASSSRDPPYEQYF. Full variable domain (rest looked up from reference TRBV7-9 and TRBJ2-7): DTGVSQNPRHKITKRGQNVTFRCDPISEHNRLYWYRQTLGQGPEFLTYFQNEAQLEKSRLLSDRFSAERPKGSFSTLEIQRTEQGDSAMYLCASSSRDPPYEQYFGPGTRLTVT.

This chain links TRBV5-1 with TRBJ1-1; no definite D call. V lost 0 bases and J 4 bases, leaving 16 bases between the germline ends. Germline loops: CDR1 SGHRS, CDR2 YFSETQ. The CDR3 covers 16 residues. The CDR3 sequence is CASSLGPYEGGTEAFF. The CDR3 nucleotides are TGCGCCAGCAGCTTGGGTCCCTATGAGGGTGGCACTGAAGCTTTCTTT.

The chain uses TRBV6-6 and TRBJ2-1, with TRBD2 matching 9 bases. This CDR3 has 13 amino acids. V was clipped by 8 bases and J by 5 bases; unmatched bases: 4. Looked up from germline, CDR1 is MNHNY and CDR2 is SVGAGI (reference sequence). The CDR3 coding sequence is TGTGCCAGCGGGCTAGCGGGGAACAATGAGCAGTTCTTC. Encoded protein: CASGLAGNNEQFF.

The chain has TRBV19 and TRBJ1-5; the match to TRBD1 covers 9 bases. V lost 6 bases, J lost 7 bases, and 22 bases stayed unmatched. The CDR3 length is 19 residues. From germline, CDR1 is LNHDA and CDR2 SQIVND (reference sequence). The CDR3 region has the DNA TGTGCCAGTAGATCCCACCGGGGACAGGGTTTGGGTCAAGGGCAGCCCCAGCATTTT. It yields the protein CASRSHRGQGLGQGQPQHF.

This sequence joins TRBV12-3 or TRBV12-4 and TRBJ1-2; D perhaps matches TRBD1 (5 bases). The CDR3 totals 13 residues. Trimming stripped 6 bases from V and 3 bases from J, with 11 bases between. CDR3 nucleotides: TGTGCCAGCAGGAACAGGCGTGACTATGGCTACACCTTC. This gives the protein CASRNRRDYGYTF.

By proportion, this clone is medium-sized. The rearrangement uses TRBV5-1 and TRBJ1-2; TRBD1 matches 7 bases. The CDR3 runs 18 residues. Germline V CDR1 and CDR2: SGHRS, YFSETQ. Losses at the gene ends were 0 bases for V and 3 bases for J; bases not matched to a gene: 14. For the CDR3, the DNA is TGCGCCAGCAGCTTGGAACGGTCAGGGGGGGCTTTTGACTATGGCTACACCTTC. This encodes CASSLERSGGAFDYGYTF.

The chain links TRBV6-2 or TRBV6-3 to TRBJ1-1, with a weak D call TRBD1 (6 bases). The CDR3 length is 16 residues. The germline V gene encodes CDR1 MNHEY and CDR2 SVGEGT. V lost 3 bases, J lost 5 bases, and 19 bases lay in between. The CDR3 protein is CASSYSRGGLGTEAFF. CDR3 DNA sequence: TGTGCCAGCAGTTATAGCCGAGGGGGGTTGGGGACTGAAGCTTTCTTT.

V gene TRBV2 combines with J gene TRBJ1-2; no firm D call. Germline V gene data show CDR1 as SNHLY and CDR2 as FYNNEI. Trimming pared 4 bases from V and 4 bases from J, leaving 4 bases between. This CDR3 contains 11 residues. CDR3 nucleotide sequence: TGTGCCAGCAGTGCCAGCTATGGCTACACCTTC. Amino acid sequence: CASSASYGYTF.

In DNA form, the CDR3 reads TGTGCCAGCAGTTTAGGACAACCTTATAACACTGAAGCTTTCTTT. Translated: CASSLGQPYNTEAFF. V and J are TRBV27 and TRBJ1-1; a possible D gene is TRBD1 (5 bases). The V end lost 2 bases, the J end lost 2 bases, and 12 bases lay between the germline ends. Germline V lookup: CDR1 MNHEY, CDR2 SMNVEV (reference sequence). The CDR3 runs to 15 residues.